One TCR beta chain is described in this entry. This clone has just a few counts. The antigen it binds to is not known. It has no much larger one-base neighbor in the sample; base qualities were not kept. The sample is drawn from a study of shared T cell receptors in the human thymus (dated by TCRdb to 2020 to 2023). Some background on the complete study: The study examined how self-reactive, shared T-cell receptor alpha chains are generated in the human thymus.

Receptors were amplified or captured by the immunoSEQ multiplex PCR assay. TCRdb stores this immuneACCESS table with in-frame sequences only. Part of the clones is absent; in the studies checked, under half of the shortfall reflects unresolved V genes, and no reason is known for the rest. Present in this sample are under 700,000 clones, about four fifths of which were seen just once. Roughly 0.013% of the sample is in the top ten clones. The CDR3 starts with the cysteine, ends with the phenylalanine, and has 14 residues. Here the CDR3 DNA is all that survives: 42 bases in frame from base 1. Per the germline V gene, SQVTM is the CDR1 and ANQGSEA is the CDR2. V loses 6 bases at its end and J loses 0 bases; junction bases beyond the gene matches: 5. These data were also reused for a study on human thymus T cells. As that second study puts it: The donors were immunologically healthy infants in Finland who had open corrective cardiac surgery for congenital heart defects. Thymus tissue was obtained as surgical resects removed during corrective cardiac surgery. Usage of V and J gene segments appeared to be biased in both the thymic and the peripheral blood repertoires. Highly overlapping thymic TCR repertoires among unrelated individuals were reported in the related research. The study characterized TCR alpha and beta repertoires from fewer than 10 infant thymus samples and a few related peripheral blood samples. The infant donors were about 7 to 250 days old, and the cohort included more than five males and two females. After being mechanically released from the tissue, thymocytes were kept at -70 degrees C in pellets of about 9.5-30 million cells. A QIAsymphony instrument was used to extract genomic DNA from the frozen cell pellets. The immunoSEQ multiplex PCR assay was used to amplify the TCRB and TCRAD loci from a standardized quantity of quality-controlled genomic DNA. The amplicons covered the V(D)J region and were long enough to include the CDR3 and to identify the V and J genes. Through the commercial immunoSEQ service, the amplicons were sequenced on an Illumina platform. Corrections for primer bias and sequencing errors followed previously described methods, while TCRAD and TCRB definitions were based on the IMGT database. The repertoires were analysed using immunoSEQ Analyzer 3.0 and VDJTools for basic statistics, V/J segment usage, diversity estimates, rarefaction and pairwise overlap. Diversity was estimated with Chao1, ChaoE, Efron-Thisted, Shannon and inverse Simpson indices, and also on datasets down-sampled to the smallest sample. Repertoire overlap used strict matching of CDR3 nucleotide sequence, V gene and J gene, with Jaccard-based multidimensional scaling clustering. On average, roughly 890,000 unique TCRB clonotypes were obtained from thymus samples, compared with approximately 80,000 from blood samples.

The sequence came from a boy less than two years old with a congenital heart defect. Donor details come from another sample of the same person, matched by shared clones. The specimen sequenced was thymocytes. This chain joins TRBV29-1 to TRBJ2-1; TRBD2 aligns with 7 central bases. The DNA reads TGCAGCGTCGAAAGCGGGAACTCCTACAATGAGCAGTTCTTC. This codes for CSVESGNSYNEQFF.